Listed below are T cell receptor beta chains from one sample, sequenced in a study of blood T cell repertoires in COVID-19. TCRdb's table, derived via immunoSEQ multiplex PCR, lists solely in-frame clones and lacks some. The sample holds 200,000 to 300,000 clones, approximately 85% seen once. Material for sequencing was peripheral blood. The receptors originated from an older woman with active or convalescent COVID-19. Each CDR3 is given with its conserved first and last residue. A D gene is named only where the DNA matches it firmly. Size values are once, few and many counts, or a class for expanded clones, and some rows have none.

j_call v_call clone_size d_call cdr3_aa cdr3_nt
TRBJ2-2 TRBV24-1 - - CATSDARSNTGELFF TGTGCCACCAGTGATGCCCGGTCCAACACCGGGGAGCTGTTTTTT
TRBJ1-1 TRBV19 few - CASSMGLMNTEAFF TGTGCCAGTAGTATGGGGCTCATGAACACTGAAGCTTTCTTT
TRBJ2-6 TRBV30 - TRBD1 CAWDRVGANVLTF TGTGCCTGGGACAGGGTTGGGGCCAACGTCCTGACTTTC
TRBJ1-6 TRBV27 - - CASSSRRAPSSPLHF TGTGCCAGCAGTTCTCGCAGGGCCCCAAGTTCACCCCTCCACTTT
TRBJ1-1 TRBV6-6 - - CASVPTGNTEAFF TGTGCCAGCGTGCCGACAGGGAACACTGAAGCTTTCTTT
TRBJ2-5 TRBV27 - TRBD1 CASSPSLDRGVGETQYF TGTGCCAGCAGTCCCTCCCTCGACAGGGGTGTAGGAGAGACCCAGTACTTC
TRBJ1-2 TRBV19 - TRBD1 CASSKESGTAGGSYGYTF TGTGCCAGTAGTAAAGAGTCCGGGACAGCCGGTGGATCGTATGGCTACACCTTC
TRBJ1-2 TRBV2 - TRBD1 CASRGQERYGYTF TGTGCCAGCAGGGGACAGGAAAGATATGGCTACACCTTC
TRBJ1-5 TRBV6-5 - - CASSIQGGQPQHF TGTGCCAGCAGTATCCAGGGAGGGCAGCCCCAGCATTTT
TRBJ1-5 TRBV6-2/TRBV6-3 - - CASSYKVTGSNQPQHF TGTGCCAGCAGCTATAAAGTGACAGGTTCAAATCAGCCCCAGCATTTT
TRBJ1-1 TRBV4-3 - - CASSQDLASGGGTEAFF TGCGCCAGCAGCCAAGATTTAGCCAGCGGGGGCGGAACTGAAGCTTTCTTT
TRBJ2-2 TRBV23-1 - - CASSPRWATGELFF TGCGCCAGCAGTCCCAGATGGGCCACCGGGGAGCTGTTTTTT
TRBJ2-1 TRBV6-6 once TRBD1 CASSPPTGVANEQFF TGTGCCAGCAGTCCTCCGACAGGGGTGGCTAATGAGCAGTTCTTC
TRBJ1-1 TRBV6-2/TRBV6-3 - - CASSYRGTNTEAFF TGTGCCAGCAGTTATCGGGGGACGAACACTGAAGCTTTCTTT
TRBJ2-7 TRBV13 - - CASSLSPGWRSYEQYF TGTGCCAGCAGCTTAAGCCCCGGTTGGAGGAGCTACGAGCAGTACTTC
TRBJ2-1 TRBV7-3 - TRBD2 CATRLAVGNEQFF TGTGCCACCCGACTAGCGGTAGGCAATGAGCAGTTCTTC
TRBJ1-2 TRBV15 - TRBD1 CATSSDRQGAGYTF TGTGCCACCAGCAGCGACAGACAGGGGGCCGGCTACACCTTC
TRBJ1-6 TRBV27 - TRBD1 CASSPRPDRGVRNSPLHF TGTGCCAGCAGCCCACGGCCGGACAGGGGAGTGCGTAATTCACCCCTCCACTTT
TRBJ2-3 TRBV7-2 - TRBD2 CASSLDIAGGPRDTQYF TGTGCCAGCAGCTTAGATATAGCGGGGGGACCAAGGGATACGCAGTATTTT
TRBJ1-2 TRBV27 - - CASSLFIPQTAGDYTF TGTGCCAGCAGTTTATTCATCCCACAGACCGCCGGGGACTACACCTTC
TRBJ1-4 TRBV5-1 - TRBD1 CASRTGGADNEKLFF TGCGCCAGCAGAACAGGGGGGGCGGATAATGAAAAACTGTTTTTT
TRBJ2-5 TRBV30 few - CAWSVHIQETQYF TGTGCCTGGAGTGTACACATTCAAGAGACCCAGTACTTC
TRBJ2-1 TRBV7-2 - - CASSLQGLGNEQFF TGTGCCAGCAGCTTACAGGGATTGGGCAATGAGCAGTTCTTC
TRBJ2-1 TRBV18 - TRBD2 CASSPGLAAYNEQFF TGTGCCAGCTCACCGGGACTAGCGGCCTACAATGAGCAGTTCTTC
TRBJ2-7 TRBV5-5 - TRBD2 CASSLRGGAYEQYF TGTGCCAGCAGCTTGCGCGGGGGGGCCTACGAGCAGTACTTC
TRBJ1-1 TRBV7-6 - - CASSLGGENTEAFF TGTGCCAGCAGCTTGGGAGGGGAGAACACTGAAGCTTTCTTT
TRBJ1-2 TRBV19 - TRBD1 CASSSPGQTNYGYTF TGTGCCAGTAGTTCACCGGGACAGACTAACTATGGCTACACCTTC
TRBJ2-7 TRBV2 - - CASRGGGLNYEQYF TGTGCCAGCAGGGGCGGGGGCCTCAACTACGAGCAGTACTTC
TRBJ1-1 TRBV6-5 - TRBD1 CASSYSYGTDTEAFF TGTGCCAGCAGTTACTCGTATGGGACAGACACTGAAGCTTTCTTT
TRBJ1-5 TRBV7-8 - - CASSLFRGGAKNQPQHF TGTGCCAGCAGCTTATTTAGAGGCGGGGCGAAGAATCAGCCCCAGCATTTT
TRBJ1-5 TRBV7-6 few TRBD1 CASSSGQGGNQPQHF TGTGCCAGCAGCTCGGGACAGGGGGGAAATCAGCCCCAGCATTTT
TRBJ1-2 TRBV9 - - CASSLLGASYGYTF TGTGCCAGCAGCCTACTGGGGGCTTCATATGGCTACACCTTC
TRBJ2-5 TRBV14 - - CASSRRVRGTQYF TGTGCCAGCAGCAGGAGAGTCCGGGGGACCCAGTACTTC
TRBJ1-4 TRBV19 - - CASSTYSGDAEKLFF TGTGCCAGTAGTACCTACTCAGGGGATGCGGAAAAACTGTTTTTT
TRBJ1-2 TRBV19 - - CASSKRSGNYGYTF TGTGCCAGTAGTAAACGTAGCGGGAACTATGGCTACACCTTC
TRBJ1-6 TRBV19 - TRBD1 CASRDRDRSFSYNSPLHF TGTGCCAGTAGAGACCGGGACAGGTCCTTCTCCTATAATTCACCCCTCCACTTT
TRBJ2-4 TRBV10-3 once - CAISAGIAKNIQYF TGTGCCATCAGTGCCGGTATAGCCAAAAACATTCAGTACTTC
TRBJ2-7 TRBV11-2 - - CATAGTSYEQYF TGTGCCACTGCGGGGACGTCCTACGAGCAGTACTTC
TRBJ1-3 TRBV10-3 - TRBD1 CAISAGQHSGNTIYF TGTGCCATCAGCGCGGGACAGCACTCTGGAAACACCATATATTTT
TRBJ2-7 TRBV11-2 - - CASSRVSVEQYF TGTGCCAGCAGCCGGGTTTCGGTCGAGCAGTACTTC
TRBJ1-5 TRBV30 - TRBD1 CAMAGGGGQPQHF TGTGCCATGGCAGGGGGCGGCGGTCAGCCCCAGCATTTT
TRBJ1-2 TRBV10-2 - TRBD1 CASYGTGGLSNYGYTF TGCGCCAGCTATGGGACAGGGGGTTTGTCTAACTATGGCTACACCTTC
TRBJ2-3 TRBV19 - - CASKQGSTDTQYF TGTGCCAGTAAGCAGGGAAGCACAGATACGCAGTATTTT
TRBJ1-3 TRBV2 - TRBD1 CAITGTAGNTIYF TGTGCCATAACCGGGACAGCTGGAAACACCATATATTTT
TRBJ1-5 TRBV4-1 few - CASSQVGGGNQPQHF TGCGCCAGCAGCCAAGTTGGCGGGGGGAATCAGCCCCAGCATTTT
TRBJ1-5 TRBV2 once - CASSDQVVPNQPQHF TGTGCCAGCAGTGACCAGGTCGTCCCCAATCAGCCCCAGCATTTT
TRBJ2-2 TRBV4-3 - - CASSQHVRTLNTGELFF TGCGCCAGCAGCCAGCACGTTCGGACACTAAACACCGGGGAGCTGTTTTTT